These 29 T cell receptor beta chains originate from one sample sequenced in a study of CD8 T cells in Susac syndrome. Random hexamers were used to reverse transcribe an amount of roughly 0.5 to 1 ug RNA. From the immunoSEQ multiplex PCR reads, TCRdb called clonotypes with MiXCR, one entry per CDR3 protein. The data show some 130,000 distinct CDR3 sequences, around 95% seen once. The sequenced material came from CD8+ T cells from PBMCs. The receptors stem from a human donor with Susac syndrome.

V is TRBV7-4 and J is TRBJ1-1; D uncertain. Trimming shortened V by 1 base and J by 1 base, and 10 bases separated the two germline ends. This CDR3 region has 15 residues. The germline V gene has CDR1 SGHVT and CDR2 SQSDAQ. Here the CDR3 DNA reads TGTGCCAGCAGCTTAGATCACGCCGCGAACACTGAAGCTTTCTTT. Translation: CASSLDHAANTEAFF.

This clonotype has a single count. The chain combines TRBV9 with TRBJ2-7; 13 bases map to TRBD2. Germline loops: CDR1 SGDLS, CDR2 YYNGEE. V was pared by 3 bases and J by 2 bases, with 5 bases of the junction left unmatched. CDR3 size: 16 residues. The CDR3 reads CASSGTGTSGTYEQYF. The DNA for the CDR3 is TGTGCCAGCAGCGGAACCGGGACTAGCGGGACCTACGAGCAGTACTTC.

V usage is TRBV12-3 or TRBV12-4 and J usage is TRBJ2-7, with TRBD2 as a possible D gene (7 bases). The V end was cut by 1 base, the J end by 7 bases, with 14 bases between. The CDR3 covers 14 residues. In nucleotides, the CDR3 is TGTGCCAGCAGTTTAGGGGCAGGGGAGGGAGAGCAGTACTTC. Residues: CASSLGAGEGEQYF.

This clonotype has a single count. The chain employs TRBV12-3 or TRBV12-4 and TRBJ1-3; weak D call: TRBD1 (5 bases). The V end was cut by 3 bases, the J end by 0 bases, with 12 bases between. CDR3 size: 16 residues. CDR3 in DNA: TGTGCCAGCAGTTTCGTGGCAGACAGCTCTGGAAACACCATATATTTT. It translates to CASSFVADSSGNTIYF.

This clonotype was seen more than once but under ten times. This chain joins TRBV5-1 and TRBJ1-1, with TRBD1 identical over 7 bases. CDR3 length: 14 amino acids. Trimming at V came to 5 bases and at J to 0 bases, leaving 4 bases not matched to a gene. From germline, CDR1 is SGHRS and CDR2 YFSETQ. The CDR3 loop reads CASSPGQVNTEAFF. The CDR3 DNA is TGCGCCAGCAGTCCTGGACAGGTGAACACTGAAGCTTTCTTT.

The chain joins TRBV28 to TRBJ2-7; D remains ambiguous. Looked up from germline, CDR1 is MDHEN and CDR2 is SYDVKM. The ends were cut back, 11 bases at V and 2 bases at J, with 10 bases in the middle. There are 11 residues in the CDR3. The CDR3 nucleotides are TGTGCCGTCCGACGGACCTACGAGCAGTACTTC. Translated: CAVRRTYEQYF.

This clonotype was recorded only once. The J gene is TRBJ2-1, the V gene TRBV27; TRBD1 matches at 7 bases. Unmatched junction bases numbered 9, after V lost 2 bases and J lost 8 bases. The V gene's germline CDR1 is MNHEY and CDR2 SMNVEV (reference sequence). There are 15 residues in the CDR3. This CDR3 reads CASSLEQGILDEQFF. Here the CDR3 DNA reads TGTGCCAGCAGTTTAGAACAGGGGATACTCGATGAGCAGTTCTTC.

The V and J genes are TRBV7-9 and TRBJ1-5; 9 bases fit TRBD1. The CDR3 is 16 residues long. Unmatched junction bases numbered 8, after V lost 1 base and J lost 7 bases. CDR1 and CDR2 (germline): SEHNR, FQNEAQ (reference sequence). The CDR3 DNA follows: TGTGCCAGCAGCTTAGATAGGACAGGGGAGGACCAGCCCCAGCATTTT. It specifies CASSLDRTGEDQPQHF.

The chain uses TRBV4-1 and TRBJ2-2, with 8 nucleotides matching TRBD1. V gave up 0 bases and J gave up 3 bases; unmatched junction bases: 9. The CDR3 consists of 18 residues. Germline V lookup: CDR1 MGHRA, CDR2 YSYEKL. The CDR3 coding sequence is TGCGCCAGCAGCCAAGAAGGGAACAGGGGGGCGTACACCGGGGAGCTGTTTTTT. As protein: CASSQEGNRGAYTGELFF.

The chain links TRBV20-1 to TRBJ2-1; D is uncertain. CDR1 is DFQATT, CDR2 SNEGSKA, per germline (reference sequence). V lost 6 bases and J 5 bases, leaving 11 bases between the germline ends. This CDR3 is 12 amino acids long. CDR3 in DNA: TGCAGTGCCGGGCCCGCCGACAATGAGCAGTTCTTC. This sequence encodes CSAGPADNEQFF.

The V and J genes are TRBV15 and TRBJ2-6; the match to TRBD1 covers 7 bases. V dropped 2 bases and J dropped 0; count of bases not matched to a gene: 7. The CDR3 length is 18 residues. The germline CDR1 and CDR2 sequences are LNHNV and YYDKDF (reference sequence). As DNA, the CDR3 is TGTGCCACCAGCAGACCCCGGGACAGTTACTCTGGGGCCAACGTCCTGACTTTC. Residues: CATSRPRDSYSGANVLTF.

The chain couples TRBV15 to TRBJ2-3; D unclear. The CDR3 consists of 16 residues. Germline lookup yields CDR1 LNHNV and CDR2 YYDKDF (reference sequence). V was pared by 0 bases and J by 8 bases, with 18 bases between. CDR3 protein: CATSRDRTPDQSTQYF. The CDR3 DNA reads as TGTGCCACCAGCAGAGACAGGACCCCGGACCAGAGTACGCAGTATTTT.

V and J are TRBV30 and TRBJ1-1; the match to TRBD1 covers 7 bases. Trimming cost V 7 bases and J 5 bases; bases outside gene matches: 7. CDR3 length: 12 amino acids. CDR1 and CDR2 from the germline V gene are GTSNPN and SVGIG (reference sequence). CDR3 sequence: CAFEGGGTEAFF. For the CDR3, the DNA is TGTGCCTTCGAAGGGGGCGGGACTGAAGCTTTCTTT.

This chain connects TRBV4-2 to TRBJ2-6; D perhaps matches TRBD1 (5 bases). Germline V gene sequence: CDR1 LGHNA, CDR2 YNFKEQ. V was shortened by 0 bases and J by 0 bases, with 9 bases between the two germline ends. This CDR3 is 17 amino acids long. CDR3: CASSQEGVGSGANVLTF. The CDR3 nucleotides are TGTGCCAGCAGCCAAGAAGGGGTCGGCTCTGGGGCCAACGTCCTGACTTTC.

The CDR3 region is CATSRGEGWYNEQFF. The CDR3 nucleotides are TGTGCCACCAGCCGCGGGGAGGGCTGGTACAATGAGCAGTTCTTC. The V and J genes are TRBV24-1 and TRBJ2-1; 7 bases match TRBD2. Germline V CDR1 and CDR2: KGHDR, SFDVKD. The CDR3 covers 15 residues. J was trimmed by 4 bases and V by 7 bases; bases with no gene match: 9.

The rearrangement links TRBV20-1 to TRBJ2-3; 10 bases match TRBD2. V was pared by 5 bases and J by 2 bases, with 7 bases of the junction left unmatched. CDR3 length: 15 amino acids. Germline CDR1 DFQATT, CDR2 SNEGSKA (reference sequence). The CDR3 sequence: CSAPRTSGSTDTQYF. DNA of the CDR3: TGCAGTGCTCCTAGGACTAGCGGATCCACAGATACGCAGTATTTT.

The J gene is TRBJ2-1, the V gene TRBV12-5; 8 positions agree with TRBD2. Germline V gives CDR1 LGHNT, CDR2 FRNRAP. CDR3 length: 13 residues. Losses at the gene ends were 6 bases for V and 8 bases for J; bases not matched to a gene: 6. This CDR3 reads CASGGLGADEQFF. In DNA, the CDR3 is TGTGCTAGTGGGGGACTAGGCGCAGATGAGCAGTTCTTC.

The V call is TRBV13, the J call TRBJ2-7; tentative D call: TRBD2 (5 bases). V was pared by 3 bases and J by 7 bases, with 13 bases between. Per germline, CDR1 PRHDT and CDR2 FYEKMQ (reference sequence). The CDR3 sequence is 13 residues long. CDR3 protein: CASSLGSGTEQYF. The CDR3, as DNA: TGTGCCAGCAGCTTGGGGAGCGGTACGGAGCAGTACTTC.

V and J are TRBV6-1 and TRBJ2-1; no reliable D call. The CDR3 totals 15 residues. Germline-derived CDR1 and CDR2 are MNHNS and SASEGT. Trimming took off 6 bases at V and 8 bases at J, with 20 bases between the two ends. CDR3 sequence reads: CASSETQSEAYEQFF. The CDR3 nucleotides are TGTGCCAGCAGCGAGACCCAAAGTGAGGCCTATGAGCAGTTCTTC.

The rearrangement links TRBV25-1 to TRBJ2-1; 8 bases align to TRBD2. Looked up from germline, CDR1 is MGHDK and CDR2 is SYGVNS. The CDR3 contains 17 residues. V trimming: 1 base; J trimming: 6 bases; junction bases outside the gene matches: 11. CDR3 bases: TGTGCCAGCAGTGAATTCGAGCGGGAGAGAGGAGGCAATGAGCAGTTCTTC. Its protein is CASSEFERERGGNEQFF.

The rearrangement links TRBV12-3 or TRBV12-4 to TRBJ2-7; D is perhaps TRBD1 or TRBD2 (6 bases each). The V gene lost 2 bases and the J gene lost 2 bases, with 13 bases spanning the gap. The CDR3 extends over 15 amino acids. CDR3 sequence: CASSLYGGRAYEQYF. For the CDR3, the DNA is TGTGCCAGCAGTTTATATGGGGGGCGAGCCTACGAGCAGTACTTC.

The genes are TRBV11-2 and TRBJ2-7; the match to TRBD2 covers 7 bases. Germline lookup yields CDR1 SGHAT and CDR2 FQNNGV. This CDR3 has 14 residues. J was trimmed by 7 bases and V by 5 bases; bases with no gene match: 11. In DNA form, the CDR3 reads TGTGCCAGCAGCCCGCGGGACTACTACGATGAGCAGTACTTC. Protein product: CASSPRDYYDEQYF.

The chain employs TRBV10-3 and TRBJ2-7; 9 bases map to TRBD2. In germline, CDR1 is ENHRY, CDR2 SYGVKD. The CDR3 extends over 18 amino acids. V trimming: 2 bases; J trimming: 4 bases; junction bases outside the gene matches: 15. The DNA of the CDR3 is TGTGCCATCAGTGAGGGACAGCCTAGCGGGGACCAGGGGTACGAGCAGTACTTC. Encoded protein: CAISEGQPSGDQGYEQYF.

The CDR3 is CASSAGGLAFTFSYEQYF. The CDR3 bases are TGTGCCAGCAGCGCGGGAGGACTAGCGTTTACCTTTTCCTACGAGCAGTACTTC. The chain links TRBV7-8 to TRBJ2-7, with TRBD2 matching 9 bases. Germline values: CDR1 SGHVS, CDR2 FQNEAQ. CDR3 size: 18 residues. The V segment lost 5 bases and the J segment 1 base; nucleotides outside the gene matches: 15. The full variable domain, completed using reference TRBV7-8 and TRBJ2-7, is GAGVSQSPRYKVAKRGQDVALRCDPISGHVSLFWYQQALGQGPEFLTYFQNEAQLDKSGLPSDRFFAERPEGSVSTLKIQRTQQEDSAVYLCASSAGGLAFTFSYEQYFGPGTRLTVT.

The CDR3 spells CASSSWKDEQFF. The CDR3 nucleotides read TGTGCCAGCAGCTCCTGGAAAGATGAGCAGTTCTTC. The chain is built from TRBV7-9 and TRBJ2-1, with D unclear. Germline CDR1 and CDR2: SEHNR and FQNEAQ (reference sequence). There are 12 residues in the CDR3. V lost 4 bases, J lost 8 bases, and 9 bases lay in between.

CDR3 amino acids: CASSQGALGYGYTF. The CDR3 DNA is TGTGCCAGCTCACAGGGGGCGCTTGGCTATGGCTACACCTTC. The chain combines TRBV18 with TRBJ1-2; the match to TRBD1 covers 7 bases. The CDR3 length is 14 residues. The ends lost 4 bases at V and 4 bases at J; junction bases unmatched: 6. CDR1 and CDR2 (germline): KGHSH, LQKENI.

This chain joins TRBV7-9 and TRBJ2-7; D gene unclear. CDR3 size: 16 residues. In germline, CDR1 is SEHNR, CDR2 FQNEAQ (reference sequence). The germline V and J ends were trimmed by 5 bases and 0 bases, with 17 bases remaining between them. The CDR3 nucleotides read TGTGCCAGCAGCCCCAATCGGCGGAAAAGCTCCTACGAGCAGTACTTC. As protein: CASSPNRRKSSYEQYF.

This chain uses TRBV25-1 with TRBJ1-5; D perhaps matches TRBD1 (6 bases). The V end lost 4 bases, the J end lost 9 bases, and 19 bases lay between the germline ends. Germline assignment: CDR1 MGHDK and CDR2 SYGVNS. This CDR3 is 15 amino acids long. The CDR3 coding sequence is TGTGCCAGCAGTGCCGCACAGGGAGGGGTCGGGCCCCAGCATTTT. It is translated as CASSAAQGGVGPQHF.

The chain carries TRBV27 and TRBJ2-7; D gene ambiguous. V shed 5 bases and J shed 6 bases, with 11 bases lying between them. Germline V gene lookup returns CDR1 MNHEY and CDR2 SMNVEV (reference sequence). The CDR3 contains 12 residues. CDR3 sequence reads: CASSASLGEQYF. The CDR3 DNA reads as TGTGCCAGCAGTGCCTCCCTTGGCGAGCAGTACTTC.